The TCR beta chain under discussion was sequenced for a study of CD8+ T cells in alopecia areata. Looked up from germline, CDR1 is SEHNR and CDR2 is FQNEAQ (reference sequence). Trimming took off 5 bases at V and 8 bases at J, with 10 bases between the two ends. There are 12 residues in the CDR3. Regarding this clone: No antigen is known for it.

RNA was extracted and reverse transcribed into cDNA as the sequencing template. The protocol was immunoSEQ multiplex PCR, while the TCRdb copy is restricted to in-frame clones and leaves out a portion. The top ten clones hold 15% to 18% of a sample with roughly 98,000 clones, around 60% of them seen once. General study findings and limits: Scalp sequencing also captures normal skin's resident alphabeta T cells. Clonality was higher in lesional than normal scalp, especially in alopecia totalis/universalis.

Treatment: oral pan-JAK inhibitor, 5-10 mg twice daily. From PBMCs, CD4+ and CD8+ T cells were sorted. This clonotype was obtained from a human donor with alopecia areata. The genes are TRBV7-9 and TRBJ2-1; D is unresolved. The sample in question was CD8+ T cells sorted from blood, obtained at week 4, from a patient treated with tofacitinib. CDR3 region: CASSQESDEQFF. The CDR3 bases are TGTGCCAGCAGCCAAGAGAGCGATGAGCAGTTCTTC.